This T cell receptor (beta chain) is from a study of T cells in Graves' hyperthyroidism and ophthalmopathy. Study-wide results and limits: Most thyroid clonotypes with frequency above 0.001 were detected in blood.

Disease duration was under 3 months in the ophthalmopathy patients, who also had a Clinical Activity Score of at least 3 and a NOSPECS grade of at least 4. RNA transcripts provided the source from which TCR beta CDR3 regions were amplified. First-round RT-PCR with HTBI primers amplified the TCR CDR3 region. TCRdb reanalysed the multiplex PCR reads using MiXCR and keeps one entry per CDR3 protein. Of hundreds of thousands of distinct CDR3 sequences detected, more than 20% appear once; the ten largest clones hold roughly 30%. This clonotype was detected ten times or more. Its antigen is still unknown. The CDR3 has 14 amino acids. From germline, CDR1 is DFQATT and CDR2 SNEGSKA (reference sequence). V lost 3 bases, J lost 8 bases, and 10 bases stayed unmatched.

The chain is built from TRBV20-1 and TRBJ2-1; 7 nucleotides match TRBD2. The origin of this receptor is a man aged 25 to 40 with Graves' ophthalmopathy. Material for sequencing was blood. DNA for the CDR3: TGCAGTGCTAGCGGGGGGAGGGGAGGAGATGAGCAGTTCTTC. It codes for CSASGGRGGDEQFF.